The T cell receptor beta chain described here comes from a study of beta chain features in type 1 diabetes. General study findings and limits: Within the patient group, naive, central memory and Treg TCRB repertoires appeared more similar to each other than within healthy donors.

CD4+ cells of the naive, central memory, regulatory and stem cell-like memory types were sorted via CD45RO/CCR7/CD25/CD127/CD95/CD27. Reverse transcription of all isolated RNA meant that expressed TCRB transcripts were sequenced. TCRdb keeps only in-frame clones here, not all; method: immunoSEQ multiplex PCR. The table lists around 430,000 clones, approximately 31% of them singletons, with roughly 0.06% in the top ten. This clone has just a few counts. What it recognizes is unknown. The germline V gene encodes CDR1 ENHRY and CDR2 SYGVKD. Trimming cost V 2 bases and J 2 bases, with 8 bases left between them. This CDR3 is 14 amino acids long.

The TCR was taken from a man aged 18 to 30 in good health. This rearrangement joins TRBV10-3 to TRBJ2-3, with D uncertain. The source material was naive CD4+ T cells from blood. CDR3: CAISERKNTDTQYF. DNA for the CDR3: TGTGCCATCAGTGAGAGAAAGAACACAGATACGCAGTATTTT.